The subject of this entry is one T cell receptor (beta chain). Its target is not known. Donors counted as nominally healthy when sampled, yet unrecorded immune exposures were likely. This PCR relied on a set of 60 Vbeta primers and 13 Jbeta primers. Method: immunoSEQ multiplex PCR; TCRdb's copy keeps in-frame clones and lacks some. In the table there are more than 50,000 clones, about 65% of which are singletons. In germline, CDR1 is SGHTA, CDR2 FQGNSA. The CDR3 is 13 residues long. V trimming: 5 bases; J trimming: 5 bases; junction bases outside the gene matches: 5. This entry is derived from a study of cytomegalovirus exposure and HLA in healthy donors. Background on the study: Unique TCR beta sequences numbering approximately 100 million came from about 179 million T cells in an earlier analysis.

General study findings and limits: In vitro checks showed that a few CMV-associated chains really do target CMV antigens.

V and J are TRBV7-2 and TRBJ1-1, with 7 bases that match TRBD1. The sequenced sample consisted of PBMCs. The clonotype comes from a man aged 45-60 years in good health and CMV-seropositive. The CDR3 DNA reads TGTGCCAGCAGCCTACAGGGGATGACTGAAGCTTTCTTT. The encoded protein is CASSLQGMTEAFF. Complete variable domain (other parts from reference TRBV7-2 and TRBJ1-1): GAGVSQSPSNKVTEKGKDVELRCDPISGHTALYWYRQSLGQGLEFLIYFQGNSAPDKSGLPSDRFSAERTGGSVSTLTIQRTQQEDSAVYLCASSLQGMTEAFFGQGTRLTVV.